Listed below are T cell receptor beta chains from one sample, sequenced in a study of blood T cell repertoires in COVID-19. Method: immunoSEQ multiplex PCR; TCRdb's copy keeps in-frame clones and lacks some. The sample holds roughly 180,000 clones, over 75% seen once. The sequenced sample consisted of peripheral blood. The origin of the receptors is a man aged 55 to 70 who had recovered from COVID-19. CDR3s include the opening cysteine and the closing phenylalanine or tryptophan. D genes are given only for firm matches. Part of the rows lack a size; the others show once, few, many or a class for expanded clones.

V gene	J gene	D gene	clone size	CDR3 DNA	CDR3 protein
TRBV9	TRBJ2-2	TRBD1	once	TGTGCCAGCAGCCCCCATCCAACAGGGGTCAATACCGGGGAGCTGTTTTTT	CASSPHPTGVNTGELFF
TRBV19	TRBJ2-2	NA	NA	TGTGCCAGTACCTTACAGGTCTACACCGGGGAGCTGTTTTTT	CASTLQVYTGELFF
TRBV5-1	TRBJ1-1	NA	NA	TGCGCCAGCAGCCCTCCACAGGAGATGAACACTGAAGCTTTCTTT	CASSPPQEMNTEAFF
TRBV27	TRBJ1-5	TRBD1	few	TGTGCCAGTTGGGACAGGGGGTACAATCAGCCCCAGCATTTT	CASWDRGYNQPQHF
TRBV2	TRBJ1-5	TRBD1	NA	TGTGCCAGCAGTGACGACAGGGGGCGATACCAGCCCCAGCATTTT	CASSDDRGRYQPQHF
TRBV7-3	TRBJ2-3	NA	few	TGTGCCAGCCACAGACAGTCCACAGATACGCAGTATTTT	CASHRQSTDTQYF
TRBV9	TRBJ2-3	NA	NA	TGTGCCAGCAGAGCCTCTAGCACAGATACGCAGTATTTT	CASRASSTDTQYF
TRBV9	TRBJ2-5	NA	NA	TGTGCCAGCAGCGTGAGCCCCCAAGAGACCCAGTACTTC	CASSVSPQETQYF
TRBV2	TRBJ1-5	NA	NA	TGTGCCAGCAGTGAGGAGCCTTACCTCAATCAGCCCCAGCATTTT	CASSEEPYLNQPQHF
TRBV7-6	TRBJ2-3	TRBD2	NA	TGTGCCAGCAGCTTAGACGGTTACGGGAGGGCAGATACGCAGTATTTT	CASSLDGYGRADTQYF
TRBV24-1	TRBJ1-5	TRBD1	NA	TGTGCCACCAGTGATTCAAGGACAGGGATCGATCAGCCCCAGCATTTT	CATSDSRTGIDQPQHF
TRBV2	TRBJ1-1	TRBD1	NA	TGTGCCAGCCGAATTGACAGGGGCGATACTGAAGCTTTCTTT	CASRIDRGDTEAFF